These 29 T cell receptor beta chains were sequenced from one sample in a study of T cells in Graves' hyperthyroidism and ophthalmopathy. Amplified TCR beta CDR3 regions derived from RNA transcripts. RT-PCR in the first round (using the HTBI primer set) targeted the TCR CDR3. MiXCR was run by TCRdb on the multiplex PCR reads, yielding one entry per CDR3 protein. The table records 730,000 or so distinct CDR3 sequences, under 20% of them present only once. Sequencing was done on a sample of blood. These receptors came from a woman in her 50s with Graves' hyperthyroidism that later progressed to Graves' ophthalmopathy.

V gene TRBV10-3 combines with J gene TRBJ2-1; maybe TRBD1 (6 bases). With 5 bases removed from V and 3 bases from J, the gap between germline ends came to 11 bases. The length of the CDR3 is 14 residues. In germline, CDR1 is ENHRY, CDR2 SYGVKD. In DNA, the CDR3 is TGTGCCATCAGTACAGGGTGGGACTACAATGAGCAGTTCTTC. Residues: CAISTGWDYNEQFF.

This clonotype was recorded a few times. The V and J genes are TRBV29-1 and TRBJ1-1; D possibly corresponds to TRBD1 (5 bases). Trimming shortened V by 6 bases and J by 1 base, and 12 bases separated the two germline ends. This CDR3 spans 13 amino acids. Looked up from germline, CDR1 is SQVTM and CDR2 is ANQGSEA. The CDR3 sequence: CSVAVGGNTEAFF. As DNA, the CDR3 is TGCAGCGTCGCAGTTGGGGGGAACACTGAAGCTTTCTTT.

This clonotype was detected many times. The chain is built from TRBV3-1 and TRBJ1-2; D is unresolved. Trimming left V 0 bases short and J 4 bases short, with 12 bases between. Germline V CDR1 and CDR2: LGHDT, YNNKEL (reference sequence). The CDR3 length is 15 residues. The chain's CDR3 is CASSQEMGSSYGYTF. The CDR3 region has the DNA TGTGCCAGCAGCCAAGAAATGGGGAGTAGCTATGGCTACACCTTC.

This clonotype was recorded at least ten times. The chain combines TRBV12-3 or TRBV12-4 with TRBJ2-6, with D possibly called TRBD1 or TRBD2 (6 bases each). V was clipped by 5 bases and J by 3 bases, with 8 bases between them. This CDR3 has 14 residues. The CDR3 sequence is CASSGGGGANVLTF. Written as DNA, the CDR3 is TGTGCCAGCAGTGGAGGGGGTGGGGCCAACGTCCTGACTTTC.

The chain recombines TRBV20-1 with TRBJ2-1; 15 bases match TRBD2. Germline CDR1 DFQATT, CDR2 SNEGSKA (reference sequence). The V and J ends lost 5 bases and 1 base, in that order; junction bases with no gene match: 15. CDR3 size: 20 residues. In nucleotides, the CDR3 is TGCAGTGCTGTACTAACACCGGGACTAGCGGGGGGACTATCCTACAATGAGCAGTTCTTC. This encodes CSAVLTPGLAGGLSYNEQFF.

This clonotype was detected ten times or more. This chain connects TRBV18 to TRBJ2-5; TRBD1 is a possible D gene (5 bases). The germline CDR1 and CDR2 sequences are KGHSH and LQKENI. The CDR3 is 14 residues long. The V end lost 1 base, the J end lost 0 bases, and 6 bases lay between the germline ends. The CDR3 is CASSPRGHQETQYF. The CDR3 DNA is TGTGCCAGCTCACCACGGGGCCACCAAGAGACCCAGTACTTC.

DNA for the CDR3: TGTGCCAGCAGCTTCGGACAGGCCAGCTCCTACGAGCAGTACTTC. It is translated as CASSFGQASSYEQYF. This chain joins TRBV11-2 and TRBJ2-7; the match to TRBD1 covers 7 bases. The junction had 5 bases not matched to a gene; V was cut back by 3 bases and J by 0 bases. This CDR3 is 15 amino acids long. Germline V gene data show CDR1 as SGHAT and CDR2 as FQNNGV. The full variable domain, completed using reference TRBV11-2 and TRBJ2-7, is EAGVAQSPRYKIIEKRQSVAFWCNPISGHATLYWYQQILGQGPKLLIQFQNNGVVDDSQLPKDRFSAERLKGVDSTLKIQPAKLEDSAVYLCASSFGQASSYEQYFGPGTRLTVT.

The chain couples TRBV15 to TRBJ2-7; D tentatively fits TRBD1 or TRBD2 (5 bases each). Germline CDR1 reads LNHNV; CDR2 reads YYDKDF (reference sequence). This CDR3 region has 14 residues. With 6 bases removed from V and 2 bases from J, the gap between germline ends came to 14 bases. The CDR3, as DNA: TGTGCCACCAGTTACGTCGGGACCCCCTACGAGCAGTACTTC. Translated: CATSYVGTPYEQYF.

The rearrangement uses TRBV10-2 and TRBJ1-5; the D is unclear. This CDR3 is built from 13 residues. The V gene lost 7 bases and the J gene lost 2 bases, with 9 bases spanning the gap. The germline V gene has CDR1 WSHSY and CDR2 SAAADI. CDR3 loop: CASITWGNQPQHF. CDR3 nucleotide sequence: TGCGCCAGCATCACCTGGGGCAATCAGCCCCAGCATTTT.

This clonotype was observed many times. The chain carries TRBV2 and TRBJ1-1; D is undetermined. Germline values: CDR1 SNHLY, CDR2 FYNNEI. Trimming shortened V by 8 bases and J by 1 base, and 14 bases separated the two germline ends. CDR3 length: 14 amino acids. The CDR3 DNA reads TGTGCCAGCGCGAGCACGGTAGGGAACACTGAAGCTTTCTTT. Its translation: CASASTVGNTEAFF.

There are a few counts of this clonotype. The J gene is TRBJ1-1, the V gene TRBV12-3 or TRBV12-4; 7 bases match TRBD1. The CDR3 totals 14 residues. V was pared by 3 bases and J by 4 bases, with 5 bases of the junction left unmatched. The CDR3 coding sequence is TGTGCCAGCAGTTTGAAGGGGGCGACCACTGAAGCTTTCTTT. Protein: CASSLKGATTEAFF.

The rearrangement uses TRBV6-6 and TRBJ2-1; TRBD2 agrees at 8 bases. This CDR3 contains 15 residues. Germline V gene lookup returns CDR1 MNHNY and CDR2 SVGAGI (reference sequence). V lost 2 bases and J lost 7; bases outside the gene matches: 7. The CDR3 DNA reads TGTGCCAGCAGTTACATCCCGGGGGGGCGTAATGAGCAGTTCTTC. This codes for CASSYIPGGRNEQFF.

There are many counts of this clonotype. The V and J genes are TRBV3-1 and TRBJ1-5; D unresolved. The ends were cut back, 0 bases at V and 0 bases at J, with 9 bases in the middle. The CDR3 is 16 amino acids. Germline CDR1 and CDR2: LGHDT and YNNKEL (reference sequence). The CDR3 is CASSQDSRGSNQPQHF. The CDR3 DNA sequence: TGTGCCAGCAGCCAAGATTCCCGGGGTAGCAATCAGCCCCAGCATTTT.

This clonotype occurred many times. This sequence joins TRBV6-1 and TRBJ2-2; 12 nucleotides agree with TRBD2. Per germline, CDR1 MNHNS and CDR2 SASEGT. The CDR3 spans 15 residues. Trimming cost V 6 bases and J 3 bases; bases outside gene matches: 2. The CDR3 sequence is CASRRTSGDTGELFF. The CDR3 nucleotides are TGTGCCAGCAGGCGGACTAGCGGGGACACCGGGGAGCTGTTTTTT.

Many counts were recorded for this clonotype. The chain couples TRBV6-1 to TRBJ2-5; D uncertain. Germline V gene lookup returns CDR1 MNHNS and CDR2 SASEGT. The CDR3 has 11 amino acids. V was cut by 2 bases and J by 9 bases, with 7 bases left in between. Here the CDR3 DNA reads TGTGCCAGCAGTGAAATAGGGCCCCAGTACTTC. Encoded protein: CASSEIGPQYF.

This clonotype appeared many times. The V call is TRBV2, the J call TRBJ2-5; 14 nucleotides agree with TRBD2. The germline CDR1 and CDR2 sequences are SNHLY and FYNNEI. V shed 6 bases, J shed 1 base, and the junction held 4 bases outside the gene matches. The CDR3 sequence is 16 residues long. CDR3 sequence (DNA): TGTGCCAGCAGCGGGGGGACTAGCGGGGGCCAAGAGACCCAGTACTTC. Amino acid sequence: CASSGGTSGGQETQYF.

This chain links TRBV6-1 with TRBJ1-2, with TRBD1 as a possible D gene (5 bases). Trimming shortened V by 2 bases and J by 5 bases, and 18 bases separated the two germline ends. The CDR3 is 16 residues long. Germline CDR1 MNHNS, CDR2 SASEGT. This chain's CDR3 is CASSEWGEVGQYGYTF. CDR3 sequence (DNA): TGTGCCAGCAGTGAATGGGGGGAGGTAGGGCAATATGGCTACACCTTC.

The chain couples TRBV3-1 to TRBJ1-2; 8 positions match TRBD1. The CDR3 consists of 14 residues. With V trimmed by 5 bases and J by 8 bases, 10 bases remained unmatched. Germline values: CDR1 LGHDT, CDR2 YNNKEL (reference sequence). The CDR3 DNA reads as TGTGCCAGCAGCGTAGCTGGACAGGGAAGCGGCTACACCTTC. Translating gives CASSVAGQGSGYTF.

There are many counts of this clonotype. The rearrangement uses TRBV30 and TRBJ2-7; no reliable D call. V was shortened by 2 bases and J by 4 bases, with 12 bases between the two germline ends. CDR1 and CDR2 from the germline V gene are GTSNPN and SVGIG (reference sequence). The CDR3 contains 13 residues. CDR3 nucleotides: TGTGCCTGGAGTCCAGTCCCGGGTTACGAGCAGTACTTC. Translation: CAWSPVPGYEQYF. The whole variable domain, filled in from reference TRBV30 and TRBJ2-7, reads SQTIHQWPATLVQPVGSPLSLECTVEGTSNPNLYWYRQAAGRGLQLLFYSVGIGQISSEVPQNLSASRPQDRQFILSSKKLLLSDSGFYLCAWSPVPGYEQYFGPGTRLTVT.

This clonotype was observed a few times. V and J are TRBV5-1 and TRBJ1-2, with D possibly matching TRBD1 (5 bases). Germline CDR1 SGHRS, CDR2 YFSETQ. The V end was cut by 4 bases, the J end by 6 bases, with 13 bases between. The CDR3 sequence is 13 residues long. The CDR3 reads CASSRRGDDGYTF. The DNA for the CDR3 is TGCGCCAGCAGCCGGCGAGGGGACGATGGCTACACCTTC.

This clonotype was recorded a few times. J is TRBJ2-2 and V is TRBV7-9, with 8 nucleotides matching TRBD1. Germline loops: CDR1 SEHNR, CDR2 FQNEAQ (reference sequence). The CDR3 has 15 residues. Losses at the gene ends were 4 bases for V and 4 bases for J; bases not matched to a gene: 5. The DNA for the CDR3 is TGTGCCAGCAGCTGGACAGGGTTGAGCACCGGGGAGCTGTTTTTT. Translated: CASSWTGLSTGELFF.

The CDR3: CASSSGQGSYTF. The DNA of the CDR3 is TGTGCCAGCAGCTCTGGACAGGGAAGCTACACCTTC. The chain combines TRBV7-9 with TRBJ1-2; 8 bases match TRBD1. Germline V lookup: CDR1 SEHNR, CDR2 FQNEAQ (reference sequence). This CDR3 is built from 12 residues. The junction had 4 bases not matched to a gene; V was cut back by 4 bases and J by 9 bases.

This clonotype was seen a few times. This sequence joins TRBV6-5 and TRBJ2-7; D is unresolved. V was pared by 2 bases and J by 3 bases, with 8 bases between. This CDR3 contains 13 residues. Germline V gene sequence: CDR1 MNHEY, CDR2 SVGAGI. CDR3 sequence (DNA): TGTGCCAGCAGTTACGACGGAGACTACGAGCAGTACTTC. Translation gives CASSYDGDYEQYF.

The chain uses TRBV12-3 or TRBV12-4 and TRBJ2-1; a possible D gene is TRBD1 (6 bases). Trimming removed 3 bases from V and 8 bases from J, with 11 bases in between. The CDR3 covers 13 residues. CDR3 residues: CASSFNRAHEQFF. CDR3 bases: TGTGCCAGCAGTTTTAACAGGGCCCATGAGCAGTTCTTC.

The table lists this clonotype with a few counts. The chain recombines TRBV19 with TRBJ1-4, with 8 bases that match TRBD1. Losses at the gene ends were 4 bases for V and 5 bases for J; bases not matched to a gene: 9. CDR1 and CDR2 (germline): LNHDA, SQIVND (reference sequence). The CDR3 length is 16 residues. In DNA form, the CDR3 reads TGTGCCAGTAGTACTCAACCAGGGGGCAGGAATGAAAAACTGTTTTTT. It is translated as CASSTQPGGRNEKLFF.

This clonotype was counted between two and nine times. This chain links TRBV5-1 with TRBJ2-1; 8 nucleotides line up with TRBD2. The V gene end was trimmed by 0 bases and the J gene end by 7 bases; junction bases not matched to a gene: 6. The CDR3 loop spans 15 amino acids. Germline lookup yields CDR1 SGHRS and CDR2 YFSETQ. CDR3 in amino acids: CASSLDGGAGNEQFF. DNA for the CDR3: TGCGCCAGCAGCTTGGACGGGGGGGCCGGTAATGAGCAGTTCTTC.

V and J are TRBV3-1 and TRBJ2-6; D may be TRBD1 or TRBD2 (5 bases each). Germline V gene data show CDR1 as LGHDT and CDR2 as YNNKEL (reference sequence). The CDR3 extends over 18 amino acids. V was cut by 4 bases and J by 0 bases, with 16 bases left in between. The CDR3 bases are TGTGCCAGCAGCCGCAGAGGGGTGGGTTCCTCTGGGGCCAACGTCCTGACTTTC. It is translated as CASSRRGVGSSGANVLTF.

This clonotype was detected ten times or more. The rearrangement uses TRBV30 and TRBJ1-1, with D uncertain. CDR1 is GTSNPN and CDR2 is SVGIG in the germline V gene (reference sequence). The V gene lost 6 bases and the J gene lost 2 bases, with 13 bases spanning the gap. CDR3 size: 13 residues. The DNA of the CDR3 is TGTGCCTGCCTCGACGATCTTAACACTGAAGCTTTCTTT. Amino acid sequence: CACLDDLNTEAFF.

A single count supports this clonotype. A much larger clone differs by one base, so this may be a read error. V usage is TRBV27 and J usage is TRBJ1-4; D call uncertain. Germline values: CDR1 MNHEY, CDR2 SMNVEV (reference sequence). The CDR3 totals 13 residues. Trimming took off 3 bases at V and 7 bases at J, with 9 bases between the two ends. The CDR3 is CASSFGFSEKLFF. DNA for the CDR3: TGTGCCAGCAGTTTTGGTTTTAGTGAAAAACTGTTTTTT.